This T cell receptor beta chain comes out of a study of cytomegalovirus exposure and HLA in healthy donors. About the study: The platform used for the approximately 130 validation repertoires matched that of the approximately 640 first-cohort repertoires, a later analysis reported.

The approximately 120-subject validation cohort, separate from the 666-subject first cohort, included the donors. CDR1 and CDR2 from the germline V gene are SGDLS and YYNGEE. CDR3 length: 19 residues. V was clipped by 0 bases and J by 0 bases; unmatched bases: 5. Here immunoSEQ multiplex PCR was the method, and the copy in TCRdb shows in-frame clones only, minus some. The sample holds 150,000 to 200,000 clones; 85% are singletons and the top ten take approximately 2.3%. The study's findings and limits: Rare TCR sequences dominated, though some public TCRs recurred in many donors.

A word on this clone: Antigen specificity is unknown.

This clonotype was obtained from a man aged 25 to 40 in good health and CMV-seropositive. The sequenced material came from PBMCs. The chain joins TRBV9 to TRBJ2-1; 14 positions match TRBD2. The CDR3 here is CASSVVGLAGGSSYNEQFF. DNA for the CDR3: TGTGCCAGCAGCGTAGTCGGACTAGCGGGGGGAAGCTCCTACAATGAGCAGTTCTTC.